This note documents a single TCR beta chain sequence. This clone has a handful of counts. Its antigen specificity is not known. No qualities accompany the bases; no much larger clone lies one base away. The data are from a study of beta chain features in type 1 diabetes (dated by TCRdb to the late 2010s). Regarding the complete study: No differences in mean age, gender distribution, total cell number or subset yield were found between patients and healthy donors. In the study, TCRB repertoires of sorted circulating CD4+ T cell subsets from recently diagnosed type 1 diabetes patients were compared with those of matched healthy donors. A total of 90 million to 120 million sorted cells were examined across all samples, and a strong correlation was observed between cell number per subset and RNA yield. Regulatory and stem cell-like memory subsets were obtained from only 8 patients and about eight healthy donors, while naive and central memory subsets were obtained from all 30 or so donors.

V loses 3 bases, J loses 1 base, and the germline ends lie 13 bases apart. The CDR3 numbers 15 residues from cysteine through phenylalanine. Solely the CDR3 DNA is kept, with 45 bases framed from the first base. The germline V gene gives CDR1 as SGHVS and CDR2 as FQNEAQ. All of the isolated RNA was reverse transcribed with the High Capacity cDNA Reverse Transcription Kit, so expressed TCRB transcripts were sequenced. Deep immunoSEQ sequencing was performed on naive, central memory and regulatory T cell samples, with an average of around 3.5 million total reads per sample. After sorted cells were lysed in RLT buffer, RNA was extracted with DNase-treated RNeasy Micro or Mini kits, with the choice depending on cell number. To prevent cross-contamination, every cell subset was processed on its own, while patient and healthy donor samples were processed together. The immunoSEQ multiplex PCR was used to amplify TCRB sequences from cDNA, yielding 87-bp fragments that span the CDR3 region. Amplicons were sequenced on the Illumina HiSeq platform. In the authors' own workflow: Synthetic template baselines were used to correct PCR bias computationally, reads within Hamming distance 2 were collapsed, and singletons that could not be merged were discarded. Reads were aligned to IMGT to assign V, D and J genes, CDR3 length, and insertions or deletions at six rearrangement sites. Within each subset, clonotype counts were normalized to sorted cell number, and only after that were true diversity and Gini coefficients computed with the tcR R package. Repertoire sharing was quantified using the overlap coefficient calculated on TCRB nucleotide sequences. Out-of-frame TCRB sequences from naive cells were analyzed to stand in for the pre-selection repertoire. TCRdb retrieved this table from immuneACCESS and kept in-frame rearrangements only. Not all clones are present; in checked studies, unresolved V genes account for under half, and no reason is known for the remainder. V and J calls and clone size come straight from that table; D and trimming were deduced from the DNA. Recorded for this sample are roughly 230,000 clones; 11% of them occurred a single time. In total, the top ten clones hold about 0.018% of the sample.

What the research found in general, with its limitations: Because cDNA rather than genomic DNA was sequenced, highly expressing activated cells could have been over-represented, although no difference in activation and CD3 levels was found between groups. Shorter templates might be favored by PCR, yet because patient and control samples were amplified and corrected together, any such skew would affect both groups equally. Only small numbers of individuals were included in the HLA sub-analyses, which left unresolved whether HLA type had any influence on TCRB rearrangement. Type 1 diabetes patients showed a moderate but significant shortening of TCRB CDR3 length in all four CD4+ subsets. At VDJ recombination sites, type 1 diabetes patients had fewer insertions and more deleted nucleotides, which implies abnormalities in thymic rearrangement. Naive, central memory and regulatory TCRB repertoires appeared to be more alike among patients than among healthy donors.

A single peripheral blood draw of approximately 0.11 L on average was collected from each donor into heparinised tubes. Using a panel that included CD45RO, CCR7, CD25, CD127, CD95 and CD27, naive, central memory, regulatory and stem cell-like memory CD4+ T cells were sorted on a BD FACSAria II. All sorted populations exceeded 95% purity. PBMCs were isolated immediately by Lymphoprep density gradient centrifugation and stained directly without culture. Samples were stained and sorted in pairs, with one healthy donor and one patient per experiment, so that batch effects were minimized. The clonotype comes from a man aged 30 to 45 with type 1 diabetes. The rearranged segments are TRBV7-8 and TRBJ2-7; the D segment could be TRBD1, given 5 matching bases. Input material: naive CD4+ T cells from blood. The cell subset or site label on this specimen signifies: true naive CD4+ T cells. The CDR3 reads as follows: CASSFGTGPSYEQYF. The DNA sequence is as follows: TGTGCCAGCAGCTTCGGCACAGGTCCTTCCTACGAGCAGTACTTC.